This T cell receptor (beta chain) was obtained from a study of CD8+ T cells in alopecia areata. Study-wide context: The tofacitinib course ran for 6 to 18 months and was followed by 6 months off drug. Regarding the study as a whole: Lesional tissue from the scalp (especially in alopecia totalis/universalis) showed higher clonality than normal scalp.

cDNA reverse transcribed from extracted RNA served as the sequencing template. Generated by immunoSEQ multiplex PCR, the TCRdb table keeps only in-frame clones and is missing some. The table lists fewer than 110,000 clones, around 84% of them singletons. Trimming shortened V by 6 bases and J by 1 base, and 12 bases separated the two germline ends. Per the germline V gene, CDR1 is MNHNY and CDR2 is SVGAGI (reference sequence). The CDR3 covers 15 residues. As concerns this clone: Its target is unknown.

Treatment given: oral pan-JAK inhibitor, 5-10 mg twice daily. The investigators collected lesional scalp punch biopsies and peripheral blood from alopecia areata patients. V gene TRBV6-6 combines with J gene TRBJ2-2, with D maybe TRBD1 (6 bases). This clonotype originated in a human donor with alopecia areata. This sample comprised CD8+ T cells sorted from blood, obtained at approximately week 30, from a patient treated with tofacitinib. For the CDR3, the DNA is TGTGCCAGCAGGAGTAGGGACAAGAACACCGGGGAGCTGTTTTTT. Residues: CASRSRDKNTGELFF.